This is a list of T cell receptor beta chains from one sample in a study of blood T cell repertoires in COVID-19. This table comes from immunoSEQ multiplex PCR, and its TCRdb copy is limited to in-frame clones, with some not included. The data hold around 360,000 clones, with around 87% observed a single time. Sequencing input: peripheral blood. These receptor sequences come from a woman aged 25 to 45 with COVID-19, enrolled during active disease. The conserved cysteine and the conserved F or W are not part of the CDR3 here.

J gene	CDR3 length	V gene	CDR3 protein
TRBJ2-7	10	TRBV30	AWSVLGVEQY
TRBJ2-7	12	TRBV5-5	ASSAGLAANEQY
TRBJ1-2	10	TRBV28	ASSSVDYGYT
TRBJ1-1	18	TRBV19	ASSPGQFFRTTERHTEAF
TRBJ2-3	17	TRBV27	ASSSSPAGGTLRQLSQY
TRBJ1-1	10	TRBV29-1	SEGQVNTEAF
TRBJ1-1	12	TRBV6-6	ASIRQGTGTEAF
TRBJ2-1	13	TRBV7-2	ASSLMGGTYNEQF
TRBJ2-1	13	TRBV13	ASSDGQSSYNEQF
TRBJ1-1	12	TRBV7-3	ASSLSAGGTEAF
TRBJ2-7	13	TRBV5-5	ASTWQGTGSYEQY
TRBJ2-3	13	TRBV7-6	ASSSSSGRLGTQY
TRBJ2-5	13	TRBV18	ASSPNGGAGETQY
TRBJ2-7	12	TRBV4-1	ASSRTETLYEQY
TRBJ2-7	13	TRBV4-1	ASSYSKDRGYEQY
TRBJ1-2	12	TRBV6-6	ASSRRQGDYGYT
TRBJ2-7	13	TRBV7-2	ASSLQGLGSYEQY
TRBJ2-3	12	TRBV11-3	ASSRGPATDTQY
TRBJ2-5	11	TRBV7-9	ASSRDSQETQY
TRBJ2-2	14	TRBV11-2	ASSLVLAGYTGELF
TRBJ1-2	14	TRBV2	ASSSGTGGALDGYT
TRBJ2-6	14	TRBV6-2/TRBV6-3	ASSLRRGGGANVLT
TRBJ2-5	12	TRBV5-6	ASSPGGRRETQY
TRBJ2-3	14	TRBV10-1	ASSESQQGGTDTQY
TRBJ2-7	10	TRBV10-3	ATNAGTYEQY
TRBJ2-6	8	TRBV11-3	ASYNNVLT
TRBJ2-1	15	TRBV3-1/TRBV3-2	ASSQGGAGGNYNEQF
TRBJ2-3	13	TRBV20-1	SASSLAGVADTQY
TRBJ1-5	10	TRBV28	ASRPPRQPQH
TRBJ2-7	15	TRBV27	ASSPGQGLAGAYEQY
TRBJ2-7	11	TRBV7-2	ASSLAADYEQY
TRBJ2-1	10	TRBV12-3/TRBV12-4	ASSLGHLQQF
TRBJ2-7	10	TRBV5-6	ASSSLGGIQY
TRBJ2-3	15	TRBV4-3	ASSQFATGVSTDTQY
TRBJ1-1	12	TRBV4-2	ASSQVAEDTEAF
TRBJ2-7	17	TRBV4-3	ASSQDRTGTSGVTYEQY
TRBJ2-7	13	TRBV28	ASSFGGGSAYEQY
TRBJ1-6	13	TRBV10-3	AISAGGDYNSPLH
TRBJ2-3	14	TRBV28	ASSWAGELSTDTQY
TRBJ1-4	12	TRBV11-2	ASRNEATNEKLF
TRBJ2-1	15	TRBV5-1	ASSPLLASGRDNEQF
TRBJ1-3	12	TRBV27	ASRRQGVGNTIY
TRBJ2-1	15	TRBV4-1	ASSQGIVAGVRNEQF
TRBJ2-7	14	TRBV30	AWPTTSSKGADEQY
TRBJ2-5	10	TRBV6-6	ASSLPLETQY
TRBJ2-7	16	TRBV5-1	ASSRDGASGRGEYEQY
TRBJ2-1	12	TRBV15	ATSRDPSRRKQF
TRBJ2-1	12	TRBV27	ASSPILKDNEQF
TRBJ1-2	10	TRBV6-5	ASSRGNYGYT
TRBJ1-2	11	TRBV5-1	ASSFGGARGYT
TRBJ1-1	13	TRBV27	ASSLSAGGITEAF
TRBJ1-1	11	TRBV29-1	SVEEGTNTEAF
TRBJ1-2	11	TRBV6-1	ASSEDRVTGYT